This T cell receptor beta chain emerged from a study of Tregs in tolerant kidney transplant recipients. Overall study results and limits: Few patients were studied, so findings need validation in larger groups. Changing PCR primers prevented nucleotide comparison between some patients' samples. This study did not directly address biological reproducibility.

With regard to this clone: Its antigen is currently unknown.

The assay was immunoSEQ multiplex PCR, and TCRdb's table has in-frame clones only and misses some. The data show approximately 99,000 clones, around 90% seen once. The receptor was isolated from a human donor who received a combined kidney and bone marrow transplant. The sequenced sample was CD4+ T cells from blood, obtained before the transplant.

CDR3 sequence (DNA): TGTGCCAGCAGACTAGCAGAGACCCAGTACTTC. Protein sequence: CASRLAETQYF. The chain carries TRBV7-9 and TRBJ2-5; weak D call: TRBD2 (6 bases). The V gene lost 6 bases and the J gene lost 4 bases, with 6 bases spanning the gap. This CDR3 has 11 amino acids. From germline, CDR1 is SEHNR and CDR2 FQNEAQ (reference sequence).